Here is one T cell receptor beta chain with its context. The antigen is not known. The ends were cut back, 3 bases at V and 4 bases at J, with 15 bases in the middle. The germline V gene encodes CDR1 MDHEN and CDR2 SYDVKM. The CDR3 is made up of 15 amino acids. This specimen belongs to a study of cytomegalovirus exposure and HLA in healthy donors. The study ran its PCR with 60 Vbeta and 13 Jbeta primers. Assay: immunoSEQ multiplex PCR; the TCRdb copy retains only in-frame clones and omits some. This table has roughly 200,000 clones, 80% to 85% appearing once. Overall study results and limits: A later analysis showed HLA-associated TCR beta chains outstripping equally common others in clonal expansion.

The sequence was obtained from a young woman in good health and CMV-seronegative. What was sequenced was PBMCs. The rearrangement joins TRBV28 to TRBJ1-2; tentative D call: TRBD1 (5 bases). The CDR3 nucleotides read TGTGCCAGCAGTTTGGGGGGTGACAGATTCTATGGCTACACCTTC. Protein sequence: CASSLGGDRFYGYTF.